This TCR beta chain was captured by sequencing in a study of regulatory T cells in long-lasting Graves disease. Across the whole study: Graves' patients diagnosed newly had used antithyroid drugs under 3 months.

Time point reported: newly diagnosed GD, antithyroid drugs for less than 3 months. PBMC RNA was the source of the TCR library. This clonotype was recorded a few times. Its specificity is unknown. Study-wide findings and caveats: Compared with new cases, persistent Graves' patients showed reduced TCR diversity. New patients shared 1,000 or so public clonotypes, and persistent patients shared more, with over 2,500.

Germline values: CDR1 MNHNS, CDR2 SASEGT. V gave up 6 bases and J gave up 2 bases; unmatched junction bases: 11. The CDR3 has 17 residues. In building TCR beta libraries, iRepertoire HTBI primers were used together with Arm-PCR of CDR3 regions. MiXCR, run by TCRdb on the multiplex PCR reads, gives a single entry per CDR3 protein. The sample records hundreds of thousands of distinct CDR3 sequences, approximately 12% being singletons. These data were likewise used in another study, on T cells in Graves' hyperthyroidism and ophthalmopathy. According to that study: Researchers report that a 13 V-J model separated ophthalmopathy from stable hyperthyroidism.

The sample here was peripheral blood mononuclear cells (PBMCs), taken at new diagnosis, from a patient treated with antithyroid drugs. The chain recombines TRBV6-1 with TRBJ1-1; 11 nucleotides align to TRBD1. This clonotype was obtained from a woman under 40 with Graves disease. This chain's CDR3 is CASSQNWGQGVNTEAFF. The CDR3 DNA reads TGTGCCAGCAGCCAAAACTGGGGACAGGGGGTTAACACTGAAGCTTTCTTT.